Presented here are 20 T cell receptor beta chains from one specimen sequenced in a study of blood T cell repertoires in COVID-19. Some clones are missing from TCRdb's copy, which holds only in-frame ones; the method was immunoSEQ multiplex PCR. The data show hundreds of thousands of clones, around 83% seen once. Input material: peripheral blood. Receptor source: a woman between 55 and 75 years old with active or convalescent COVID-19.

The chain recombines TRBV5-4 with TRBJ2-7, with D perhaps matching TRBD1 (6 bases). Germline V gene lookup returns CDR1 SGHNT and CDR2 YYREEE (reference sequence). The CDR3 sequence is 13 residues long. Trimming removed 0 bases from V and 5 bases from J, with 9 bases in between. DNA for the CDR3: TGTGCCAGCAGCTTGGTTGGGGGCCACGAGCAGTACTTC. Translated, it gives CASSLVGGHEQYF. Using reference TRBV5-4 and TRBJ2-7 for the parts outside the CDR3, the full variable domain is ETGVTQSPTHLIKTRGQQVTLRCSSQSGHNTVSWYQQALGQGPQFIFQYYREEENGRGNFPPRFSGLQFPNYSSELNVNALELDDSALYLCASSLVGGHEQYFGPGTRLTVT.

V and J are TRBV7-2 and TRBJ1-6; no clear D gene. Between the trimmed V and J ends, which lost 5 bases and 10 bases, there was a span of 15 bases. This CDR3 is 14 amino acids long. Germline assignment: CDR1 SGHTA and CDR2 FQGNSA. The CDR3, as DNA: TGTGCCAGCAGCCCCCGACAAGTTGGCTCACCCCTCCACTTT. Protein: CASSPRQVGSPLHF.

The V gene is TRBV5-5, the J gene TRBJ2-5; 10 nucleotides agree with TRBD1. Trimming at V came to 0 bases and at J to 4 bases, leaving 3 bases not matched to a gene. Germline V gene data show CDR1 as SGHKS and CDR2 as YYEKEE (reference sequence). CDR3 size: 15 residues. CDR3 sequence (DNA): TGTGCCAGCAGCTTGGGGACAGGGGGTGGAGAGACCCAGTACTTC. Its translation: CASSLGTGGGETQYF.

V gene TRBV5-1 combines with J gene TRBJ2-5; D call uncertain. V dropped 2 bases and J dropped 2 bases, with 7 bases sitting between them. The germline V gene has CDR1 SGHRS and CDR2 YFSETQ. The CDR3 is made up of 13 amino acids. DNA for the CDR3: TGCGCCAGCAGCTTATCGTCGCAAGAGACCCAGTACTTC. Protein sequence: CASSLSSQETQYF. The whole variable domain, remainder taken from reference TRBV5-1 and TRBJ2-5, is KAGVTQTPRYLIKTRGQQVTLSCSPISGHRSVSWYQQTPGQGLQFLFEYFSETQRNKGNFPGRFSGRQFSNSRSEMNVSTLELGDSALYLCASSLSSQETQYFGPGTRLLVL.

The genes are TRBV18 and TRBJ2-3; 9 nucleotides align to TRBD1. V shed 5 bases and J 4 bases; nucleotides not matched to a gene: 10. The germline gives CDR1 KGHSH, CDR2 LQKENI. The CDR3 extends over 16 amino acids. CDR3 DNA: TGTGCCAGCTCAGCTACTACAGGGGGCGGTGCAGATACGCAGTATTTT. Residues: CASSATTGGGADTQYF.

V is TRBV9 and J is TRBJ2-1; possibly TRBD2 for D (5 bases). CDR1 is SGDLS, CDR2 YYNGEE, per germline. The CDR3 has 15 residues. The V and J ends lost 3 bases and 8 bases respectively, with 18 bases between them. The CDR3 is CASSAGISAGHEQFF. The CDR3 bases are TGTGCCAGCAGCGCCGGGATTAGCGCTGGCCATGAGCAGTTCTTC.

This clone was seen a single time. The J gene is TRBJ2-1, the V gene TRBV3-1 (or the pseudogene TRBV3-2); 9 bases are shared with TRBD2. Germline CDR1 is LGHDT and CDR2 is YNNKEL (reference sequence). J lost 9 bases, V lost 1 base, and 10 bases had no gene match. The CDR3 loop spans 16 amino acids. As DNA, the CDR3 is TGTGCCAGCAGCCAAGGGGCTGCGGGGGGGCAAGGTGAGCAGTTCTTC. Translated, it gives CASSQGAAGGQGEQFF.

The J gene is TRBJ1-2, the V gene TRBV2; 8 positions match TRBD1. This CDR3 comprises 14 residues. CDR1 and CDR2 (germline): SNHLY, FYNNEI. With V trimmed by 7 bases and J by 6 bases, 10 bases remained unmatched. The CDR3 loop is CASTLTGVWDGYTF. Written as DNA, the CDR3 is TGTGCCAGCACCCTGACAGGGGTCTGGGATGGCTACACCTTC.

The CDR3 protein is CASSQDEHAWGQSYGYTF. CDR3 coding DNA: TGCGCCAGCAGCCAAGATGAGCATGCTTGGGGACAAAGCTATGGCTACACCTTC. V is TRBV4-1 and J is TRBJ1-2; weak D call: TRBD1 (6 bases). The ends were cut back, 0 bases at V and 4 bases at J, with 21 bases in the middle. The CDR3 contains 18 residues. Germline loops: CDR1 MGHRA, CDR2 YSYEKL.

This clone was seen a handful of times. The chain combines TRBV29-1 with TRBJ1-1; D call uncertain. This CDR3 has 14 residues. V shed 0 bases and J shed 7 bases, with 15 bases lying between them. Per germline, CDR1 SQVTM and CDR2 ANQGSEA. The chain's CDR3 is CSVEDWSGPREAFF. The CDR3, as DNA: TGCAGCGTTGAAGATTGGTCAGGCCCTCGTGAAGCTTTCTTT.

The chain uses TRBV5-5 and TRBJ1-1, with D perhaps TRBD1 (6 bases). Trimming pared 0 bases from V and 1 base from J, leaving 10 bases between. Germline V gene data show CDR1 as SGHKS and CDR2 as YYEKEE (reference sequence). CDR3 size: 15 residues. CDR3 in DNA: TGTGCCAGCAGCTTGGGCCCACAGGGGAACACTGAAGCTTTCTTT. Translating it yields CASSLGPQGNTEAFF.

The CDR3 DNA reads TGTGCCAGCAGCCGCCGGGGACTAGCGGAATTTTCCCGCACAGATACGCAGTATTTT. Its translation: CASSRRGLAEFSRTDTQYF. This chain uses TRBV7-9 with TRBJ2-3; 11 bases are a match to TRBD2. Germline loops: CDR1 SEHNR, CDR2 FQNEAQ (reference sequence). V shed 5 bases and J 1 base; nucleotides not matched to a gene: 14. This CDR3 has 19 amino acids.

This clone has more than one count but fewer than ten. J is TRBJ1-5 and V is TRBV9; 8 nucleotides agree with TRBD1. Germline CDR1 and CDR2: SGDLS and YYNGEE. This CDR3 spans 14 amino acids. After removal of 4 bases from V and 1 base from J, the junction contained 1 base not matched to a gene. CDR3: CASSTGGSNQPQHF. CDR3 DNA sequence: TGTGCCAGCAGCACAGGGGGGAGCAATCAGCCCCAGCATTTT.

The chain employs TRBV28 and TRBJ1-4; weak D call: TRBD1 (6 bases). Between the trimmed V and J ends, which lost 5 bases and 4 bases, there was a span of 17 bases. This CDR3 region has 16 residues. Germline V gene data show CDR1 as MDHEN and CDR2 as SYDVKM. CDR3 nucleotides: TGTGCCAGCAGTCTCCATAGACAGGCGAGTAATGAAAAACTGTTTTTT. Translating it yields CASSLHRQASNEKLFF.

The chain has TRBV2 and TRBJ1-4, with D possibly matching TRBD1 (5 bases). Germline V gene sequence: CDR1 SNHLY, CDR2 FYNNEI. With 5 bases removed from V and 5 bases from J, the gap between germline ends came to 12 bases. CDR3 length: 14 residues. The CDR3 coding sequence is TGTGCCAGCAGTTTGGGGGGGGTGAATGAAAAACTGTTTTTT. It codes for CASSLGGVNEKLFF. The complete variable domain, with remaining parts taken from reference TRBV2 and TRBJ1-4, reads EPEVTQTPSHQVTQMGQEVILRCVPISNHLYFYWYRQILGQKVEFLVSFYNNEISEKSEIFDDQFSVERPDGSNFTLKIRSTKLEDSAMYFCASSLGGVNEKLFFGSGTQLSVL.

The chain carries TRBV3-1 (or the pseudogene TRBV3-2) and TRBJ1-1; D gene unclear. Trimming removed 4 bases from V and 2 bases from J, with 11 bases in between. Germline CDR1 reads LGHDT; CDR2 reads YNNKEL (reference sequence). The CDR3 consists of 14 residues. CDR3 in amino acids: CASSPQVENTEAFF. The CDR3 region has the DNA TGTGCCAGCAGCCCTCAGGTAGAAAACACTGAAGCTTTCTTT.

The chain joins TRBV14 to TRBJ2-7; TRBD1 agrees at 7 bases. Looked up from germline, CDR1 is SGHDN and CDR2 is FVKESK. The J segment lost 7 bases and the V segment lost 6 bases, leaving 9 bases of the junction unmatched. The CDR3 covers 13 residues. CDR3 loop: CASRLTGTGEQYF. The CDR3 DNA follows: TGTGCCAGCAGGCTGACAGGGACGGGGGAGCAGTACTTC.

The J gene is TRBJ1-1, the V gene TRBV18; 7 bases match TRBD1. Germline trimming cut 4 bases from V and 5 bases from J; bases unmatched to any gene: 7. Per germline, CDR1 KGHSH and CDR2 LQKENI. CDR3 length: 14 amino acids. In DNA, the CDR3 is TGTGCCAGCTCACAACAGGGGACTAGGACTGAAGCTTTCTTT. Protein product: CASSQQGTRTEAFF.

This clone was detected once. V is TRBV29-1 and J is TRBJ2-7; 9 bases are shared with TRBD1. Unmatched junction bases numbered 3, after V lost 4 bases and J lost 2 bases. The CDR3 runs to 13 residues. The germline V gene has CDR1 SQVTM and CDR2 ANQGSEA. In nucleotides, the CDR3 is TGCAGCGTTGTGGGACAGGGACCCTACGAGCAGTACTTC. It translates to CSVVGQGPYEQYF.

CDR3 in amino acids: CASSTDPTGGPYEQYF. CDR3 sequence (DNA): TGTGCCAGTAGTACAGATCCCACAGGGGGCCCCTACGAGCAGTACTTC. The chain is built from TRBV19 and TRBJ2-7; 9 nucleotides agree with TRBD1. CDR1 LNHDA and CDR2 SQIVND come from the germline V gene (reference sequence). V dropped 4 bases and J dropped 2; count of bases not matched to a gene: 9. The CDR3 is 16 residues long. Full variable domain (rest looked up from reference TRBV19 and TRBJ2-7): DGGITQSPKYLFRKEGQNVTLSCEQNLNHDAMYWYRQDPGQGLRLIYYSQIVNDFQKGDIAEGYSVSREKKESFPLTVTSAQKNPTAFYLCASSTDPTGGPYEQYFGPGTRLTVT.